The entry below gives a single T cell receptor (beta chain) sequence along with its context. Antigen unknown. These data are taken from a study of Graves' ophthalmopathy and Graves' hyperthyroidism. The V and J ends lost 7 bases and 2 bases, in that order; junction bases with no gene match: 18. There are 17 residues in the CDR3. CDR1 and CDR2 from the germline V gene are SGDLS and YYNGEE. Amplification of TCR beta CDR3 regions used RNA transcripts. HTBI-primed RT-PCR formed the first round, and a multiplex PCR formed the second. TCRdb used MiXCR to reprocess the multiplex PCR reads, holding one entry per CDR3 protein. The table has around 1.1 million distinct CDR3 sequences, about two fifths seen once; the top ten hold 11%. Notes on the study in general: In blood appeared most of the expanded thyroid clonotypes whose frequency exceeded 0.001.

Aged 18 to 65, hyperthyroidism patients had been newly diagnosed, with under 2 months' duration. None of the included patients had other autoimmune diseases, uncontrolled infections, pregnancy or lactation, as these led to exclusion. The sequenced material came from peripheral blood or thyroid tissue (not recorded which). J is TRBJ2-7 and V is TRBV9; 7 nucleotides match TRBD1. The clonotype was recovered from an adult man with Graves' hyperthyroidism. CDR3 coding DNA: TGTGCCAGCCGCTTAACCGGCCTCTCCGGGACAGCCTACGAGCAGTACTTC. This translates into CASRLTGLSGTAYEQYF. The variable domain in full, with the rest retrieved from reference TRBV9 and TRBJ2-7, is DSGVTQTPKHLITATGQRVTLRCSPRSGDLSVYWYQQSLDQGLQFLIQYYNGEERAKGNILERFSAQQFPDLHSELNLSSLELGDSALYFCASRLTGLSGTAYEQYFGPGTRLTVT.